Sequencing of this T cell receptor beta chain was carried out in a study of T cell changes during pregnancy in multiple sclerosis. The table came from immunoSEQ multiplex PCR; TCRdb's copy has only in-frame clones and leaves some out. The profile shows tens of thousands of clones, about 93% of them singletons. The CDR3 is 17 amino acids. Trimming at V came to 5 bases and at J to 2 bases, leaving 11 bases not matched to a gene. Germline assignment: CDR1 SGHTA and CDR2 FQGTGA. The sample in question was CD4+ T cells from peripheral blood mononuclear cells, obtained in the second trimester of pregnancy. The TCR originated in a female donor with multiple sclerosis, enrolled in a pregnancy study. V gene TRBV7-3 combines with J gene TRBJ2-3, with TRBD2 matching 9 bases. This CDR3 reads CASSPRASGINTDTQYF. CDR3 DNA sequence: TGTGCCAGCAGCCCCCGGGCTAGCGGGATAAACACAGATACGCAGTATTTT.